The T cell receptor beta chain under discussion was sequenced for a study of immune evolution from preneoplasia to lung adenocarcinoma. Study-wide context: HLA loss of heterozygosity: roughly 6.4% AIS, around 16% MIA, about 35% ADC, none AAH. Findings of the study overall: Top clone frequencies peaked in normal lung, apparently declining through invasive adenocarcinoma. Compared with EGFR-mutant or double wild-type lesions, KRAS-mutant nodules were more clonal.

Libraries were prepared by immunoSEQ multiplex PCR; TCRdb keeps only in-frame clonotypes and omits some of them. This sample has several thousand clones, with approximately 85% found just once. Patient tissue came from resections in Japan or China, 2014–2017. This clone came up a few times. Antigen: not known. The CDR3 sequence is 15 residues long. From germline, CDR1 is SEHNR and CDR2 FQNEAQ (reference sequence). V dropped 3 bases and J dropped 0 bases, with 10 bases sitting between them. The sequence was collected from a person aged 70 to 85 with lung adenocarcinoma. The V gene is TRBV7-9, the J gene TRBJ2-3, with D possibly being TRBD2 (6 bases). The sequencing sample was made of FFPE atypical adenomatous hyperplasia tissue from the lung. Documented subset: atypical adenomatous hyperplasia (AAH), lung preneoplasia. The CDR3 sequence: CASSFWGESTDTQYF. CDR3 DNA: TGTGCCAGCAGCTTTTGGGGGGAGAGCACAGATACGCAGTATTTT. Looking up the rest from reference TRBV7-9 and TRBJ2-3 gives the full variable domain: DTGVSQNPRHKITKRGQNVTFRCDPISEHNRLYWYRQTLGQGPEFLTYFQNEAQLEKSRLLSDRFSAERPKGSFSTLEIQRTEQGDSAMYLCASSFWGESTDTQYFGPGTRLTVL.